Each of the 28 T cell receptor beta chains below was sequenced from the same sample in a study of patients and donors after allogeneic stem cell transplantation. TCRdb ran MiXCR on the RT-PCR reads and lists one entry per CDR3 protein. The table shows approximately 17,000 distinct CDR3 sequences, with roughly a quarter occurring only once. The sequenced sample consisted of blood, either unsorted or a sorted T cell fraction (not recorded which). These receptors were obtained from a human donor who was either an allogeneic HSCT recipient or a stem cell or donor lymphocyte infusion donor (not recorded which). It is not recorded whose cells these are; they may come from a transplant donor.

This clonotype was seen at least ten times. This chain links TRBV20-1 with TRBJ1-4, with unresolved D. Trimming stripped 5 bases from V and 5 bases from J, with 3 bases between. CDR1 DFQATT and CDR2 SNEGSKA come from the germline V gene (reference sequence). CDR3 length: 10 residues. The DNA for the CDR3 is TGCAGTGCTGGGAATGAAAAACTGTTTTTT. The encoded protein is CSAGNEKLFF.

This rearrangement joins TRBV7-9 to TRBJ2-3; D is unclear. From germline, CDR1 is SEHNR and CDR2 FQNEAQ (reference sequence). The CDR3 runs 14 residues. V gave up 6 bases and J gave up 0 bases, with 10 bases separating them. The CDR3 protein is CASRGQTSTDTQYF. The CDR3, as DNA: TGTGCCAGCAGAGGGCAGACTAGCACAGATACGCAGTATTTT.

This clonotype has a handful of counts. Written as DNA, the CDR3 is TGTGCCAGCAGTGGGACAGACTACACTGAAGCTTTCTTT. It yields the protein CASSGTDYTEAFF. V and J are TRBV6-4 and TRBJ1-1, with D maybe TRBD1 (6 bases). With 4 bases removed from V and 3 bases from J, the gap between germline ends came to 9 bases. The CDR3 sequence is 13 residues long. Looked up from germline, CDR1 is MRHNA and CDR2 is SNTAGT.

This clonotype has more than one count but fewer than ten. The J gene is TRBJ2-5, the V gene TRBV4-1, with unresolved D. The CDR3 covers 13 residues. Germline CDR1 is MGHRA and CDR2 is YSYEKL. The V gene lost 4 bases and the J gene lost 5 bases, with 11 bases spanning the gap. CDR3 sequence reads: CASSPLGKETQYF. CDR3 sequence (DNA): TGCGCCAGCAGCCCACTGGGTAAGGAGACCCAGTACTTC.

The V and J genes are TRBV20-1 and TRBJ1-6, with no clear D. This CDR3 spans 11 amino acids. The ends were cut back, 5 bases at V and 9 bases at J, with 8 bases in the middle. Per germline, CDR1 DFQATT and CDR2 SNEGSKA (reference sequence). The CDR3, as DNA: TGCAGTGCTTCAGTGGGTTCACCCCTCCACTTT. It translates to CSASVGSPLHF.

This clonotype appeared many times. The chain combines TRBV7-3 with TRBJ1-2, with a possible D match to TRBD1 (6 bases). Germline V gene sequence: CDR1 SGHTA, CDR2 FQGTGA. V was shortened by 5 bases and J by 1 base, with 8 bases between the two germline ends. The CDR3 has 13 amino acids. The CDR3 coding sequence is TGTGCCAGCAGCCCGGACAGTAACTATGGCTACACCTTC. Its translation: CASSPDSNYGYTF.

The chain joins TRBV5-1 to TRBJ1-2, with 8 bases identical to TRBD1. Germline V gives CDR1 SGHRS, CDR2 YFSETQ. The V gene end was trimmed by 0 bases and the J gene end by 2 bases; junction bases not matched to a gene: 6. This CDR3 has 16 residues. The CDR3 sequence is CASSLDRGFSNYGYTF. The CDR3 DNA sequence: TGCGCCAGCAGCTTGGACAGGGGGTTCTCAAACTATGGCTACACCTTC.

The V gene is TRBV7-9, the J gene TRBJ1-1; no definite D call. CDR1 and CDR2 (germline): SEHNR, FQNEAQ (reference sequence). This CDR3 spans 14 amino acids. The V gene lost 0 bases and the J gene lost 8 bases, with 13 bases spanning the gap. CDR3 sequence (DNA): TGTGCCAGCAGCTTAGCGTTGCTTAATCGAGAAGCTTTCTTT. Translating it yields CASSLALLNREAFF. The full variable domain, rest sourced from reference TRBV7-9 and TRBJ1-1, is DTGVSQNPRHKITKRGQNVTFRCDPISEHNRLYWYRQTLGQGPEFLTYFQNEAQLEKSRLLSDRFSAERPKGSFSTLEIQRTEQGDSAMYLCASSLALLNREAFFGQGTRLTVV.

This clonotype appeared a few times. The CDR3 reads CSARDFRGTNEQFF. CDR3 sequence (DNA): TGCAGTGCTAGAGATTTCAGGGGAACAAATGAGCAGTTCTTC. V and J are TRBV20-1 and TRBJ2-1; TRBD1 might be the D (6 bases). This CDR3 contains 14 residues. Germline V lookup: CDR1 DFQATT, CDR2 SNEGSKA (reference sequence). V lost 0 bases and J lost 7, with 13 bases in between.

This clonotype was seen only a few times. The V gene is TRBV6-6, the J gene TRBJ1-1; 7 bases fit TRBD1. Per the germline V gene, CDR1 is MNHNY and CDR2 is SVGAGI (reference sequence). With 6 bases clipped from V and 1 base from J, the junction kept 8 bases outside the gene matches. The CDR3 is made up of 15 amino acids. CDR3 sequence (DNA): TGTGCCAGCAGACCTACAGGGGCCCGGAACACTGAAGCTTTCTTT. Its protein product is CASRPTGARNTEAFF.

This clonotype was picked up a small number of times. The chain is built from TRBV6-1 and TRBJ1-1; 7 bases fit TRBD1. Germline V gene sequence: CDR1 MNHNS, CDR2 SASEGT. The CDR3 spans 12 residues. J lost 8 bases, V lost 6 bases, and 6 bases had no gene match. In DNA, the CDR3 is TGTGCCAGCAGCAGACAGGGATACGAAGCTTTCTTT. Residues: CASSRQGYEAFF.

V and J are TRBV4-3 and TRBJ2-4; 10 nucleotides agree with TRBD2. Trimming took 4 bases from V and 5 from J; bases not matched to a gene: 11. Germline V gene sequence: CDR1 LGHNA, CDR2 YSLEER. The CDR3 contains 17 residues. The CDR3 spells CASSLVPGLAPENIQYF. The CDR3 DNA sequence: TGCGCCAGCAGCCTTGTACCGGGACTAGCGCCCGAAAACATTCAGTACTTC.

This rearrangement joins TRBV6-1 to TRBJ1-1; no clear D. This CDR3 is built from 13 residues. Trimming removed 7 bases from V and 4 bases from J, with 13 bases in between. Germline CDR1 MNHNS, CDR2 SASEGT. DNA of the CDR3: TGTGCCAGCATACCAGGAGCGAGCACTGAAGCTTTCTTT. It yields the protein CASIPGASTEAFF.

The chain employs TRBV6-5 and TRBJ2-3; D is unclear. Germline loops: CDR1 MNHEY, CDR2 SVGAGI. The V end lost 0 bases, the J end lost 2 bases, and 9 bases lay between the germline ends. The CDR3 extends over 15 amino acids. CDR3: CASSYSGRTTDTQYF. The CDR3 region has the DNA TGTGCCAGCAGTTACTCGGGCAGGACCACAGATACGCAGTATTTT.

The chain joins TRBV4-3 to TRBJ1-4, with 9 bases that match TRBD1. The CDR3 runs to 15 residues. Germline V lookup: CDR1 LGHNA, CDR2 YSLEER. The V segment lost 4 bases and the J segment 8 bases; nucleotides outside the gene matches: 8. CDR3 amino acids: CASSLRDRAREKLFF. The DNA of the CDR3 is TGCGCCAGCAGCCTACGGGACAGGGCAAGAGAAAAACTGTTTTTT.

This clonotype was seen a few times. The CDR3 nucleotides are TGTGCCAGCAGCCGCGGGACAGGAGAACGTAATTCACCCCTCCACTTT. The encoded protein is CASSRGTGERNSPLHF. The chain joins TRBV7-9 to TRBJ1-6; 8 bases agree with TRBD1. Unmatched junction bases numbered 9, after V lost 5 bases and J lost 6 bases. Germline CDR1 reads SEHNR; CDR2 reads FQNEAQ (reference sequence). The length of the CDR3 is 16 residues.

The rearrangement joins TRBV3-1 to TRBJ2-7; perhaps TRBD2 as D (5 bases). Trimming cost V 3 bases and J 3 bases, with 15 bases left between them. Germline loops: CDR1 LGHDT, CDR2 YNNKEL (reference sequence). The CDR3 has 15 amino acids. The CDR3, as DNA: TGTGCCAGCAGCCACTTCGGGGTGAGGTACTACGAGCAGTACTTC. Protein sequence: CASSHFGVRYYEQYF.

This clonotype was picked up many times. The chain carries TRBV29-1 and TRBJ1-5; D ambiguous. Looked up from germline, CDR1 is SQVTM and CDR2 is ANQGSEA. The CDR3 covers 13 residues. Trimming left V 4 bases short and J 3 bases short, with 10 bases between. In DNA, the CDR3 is TGCAGCGTTGTTGGAGGGATCAATCAGCCCCAGCATTTT. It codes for CSVVGGINQPQHF.

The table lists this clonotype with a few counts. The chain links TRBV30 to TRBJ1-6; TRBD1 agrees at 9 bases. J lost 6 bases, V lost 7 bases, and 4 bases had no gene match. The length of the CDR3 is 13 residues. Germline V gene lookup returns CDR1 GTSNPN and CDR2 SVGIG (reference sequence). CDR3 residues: CAFSGQGNSPLHF. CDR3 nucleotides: TGTGCCTTCTCGGGACAGGGTAATTCACCCCTCCACTTT. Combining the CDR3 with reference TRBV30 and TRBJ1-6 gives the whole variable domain SQTIHQWPATLVQPVGSPLSLECTVEGTSNPNLYWYRQAAGRGLQLLFYSVGIGQISSEVPQNLSASRPQDRQFILSSKKLLLSDSGFYLCAFSGQGNSPLHFGNGTRLTVT.

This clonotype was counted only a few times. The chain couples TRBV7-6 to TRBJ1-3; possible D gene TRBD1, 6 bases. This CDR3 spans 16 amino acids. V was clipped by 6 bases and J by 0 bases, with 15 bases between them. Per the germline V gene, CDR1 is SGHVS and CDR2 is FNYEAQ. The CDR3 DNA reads TGTGCCAGCAGTTTCGACAGGACCGCCTCTGGAAACACCATATATTTT. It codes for CASSFDRTASGNTIYF.

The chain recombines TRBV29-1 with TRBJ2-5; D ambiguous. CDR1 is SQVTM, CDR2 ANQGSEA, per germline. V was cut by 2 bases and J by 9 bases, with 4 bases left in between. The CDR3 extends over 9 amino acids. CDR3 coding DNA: TGCAGCGTTGAACGGTCCCAGTACTTC. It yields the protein CSVERSQYF. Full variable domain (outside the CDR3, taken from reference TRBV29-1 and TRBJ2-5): SAVISQKPSRDICQRGTSLTIQCQVDSQVTMMFWYRQQPGQSLTLIATANQGSEATYESGFVIDKFPISRPNLTFSTLTVSNMSPEDSSIYLCSVERSQYFGPGTRLLVL.

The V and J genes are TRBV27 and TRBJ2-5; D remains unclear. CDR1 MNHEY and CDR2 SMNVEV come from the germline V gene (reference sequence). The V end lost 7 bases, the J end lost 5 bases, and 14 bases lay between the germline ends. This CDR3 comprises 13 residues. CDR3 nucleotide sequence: TGTGCCAGCAAGGAAATCAGTAGGGAGACCCAGTACTTC. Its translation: CASKEISRETQYF.

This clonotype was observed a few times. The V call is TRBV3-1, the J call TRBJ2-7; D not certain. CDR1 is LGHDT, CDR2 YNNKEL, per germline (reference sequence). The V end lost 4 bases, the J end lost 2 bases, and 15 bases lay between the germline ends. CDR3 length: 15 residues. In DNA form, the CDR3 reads TGTGCCAGCAGCCCGGGTTGGTCGGAGACCTACGAGCAGTACTTC. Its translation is CASSPGWSETYEQYF.

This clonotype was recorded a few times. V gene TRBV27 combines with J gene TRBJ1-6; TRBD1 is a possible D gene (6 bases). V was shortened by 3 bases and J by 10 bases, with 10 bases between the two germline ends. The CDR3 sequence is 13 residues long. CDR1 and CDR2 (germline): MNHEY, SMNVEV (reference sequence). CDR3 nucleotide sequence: TGTGCCAGCAGTTTCAGGGGAGAGTCACCCCTCCACTTT. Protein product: CASSFRGESPLHF.

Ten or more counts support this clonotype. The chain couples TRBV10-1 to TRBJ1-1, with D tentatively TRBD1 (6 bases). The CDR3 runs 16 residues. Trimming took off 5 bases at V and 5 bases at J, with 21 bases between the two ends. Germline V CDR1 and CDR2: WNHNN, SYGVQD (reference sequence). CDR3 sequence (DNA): TGCGCCAGCAGTCCTCGGATGGGACACAGAGGGACTGAAGCTTTCTTT. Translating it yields CASSPRMGHRGTEAFF.

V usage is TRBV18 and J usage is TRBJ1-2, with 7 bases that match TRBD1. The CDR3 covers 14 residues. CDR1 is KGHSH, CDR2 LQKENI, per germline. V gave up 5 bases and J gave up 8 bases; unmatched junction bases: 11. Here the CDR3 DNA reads TGTGCCAGCTCATCTCAAGACAGGGAGGGCGGCTACACCTTC. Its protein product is CASSSQDREGGYTF.

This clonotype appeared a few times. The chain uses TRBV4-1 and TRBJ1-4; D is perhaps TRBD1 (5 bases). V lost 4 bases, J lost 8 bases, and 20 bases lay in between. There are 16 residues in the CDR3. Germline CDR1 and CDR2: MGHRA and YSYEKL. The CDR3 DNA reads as TGCGCCAGCAGCCGGATGGGTCAGGGAGCGGGAGAAAAACTGTTTTTT. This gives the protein CASSRMGQGAGEKLFF.

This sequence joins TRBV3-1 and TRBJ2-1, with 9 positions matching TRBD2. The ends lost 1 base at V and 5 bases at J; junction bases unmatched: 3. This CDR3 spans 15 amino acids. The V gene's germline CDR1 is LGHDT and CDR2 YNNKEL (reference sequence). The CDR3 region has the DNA TGTGCCAGCAGCCAAGTTTCTAGCGGGGACAATGAGCAGTTCTTC. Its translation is CASSQVSSGDNEQFF.